A single sample gave rise to the 8 T cell receptor beta chains below, sequenced in a study of CD8 T cells in Susac syndrome. RNA, at about 0.45 to 1 ug, was reverse transcribed with random hexamers. TCRdb reanalysed the immunoSEQ multiplex PCR reads using MiXCR and keeps one entry per CDR3 protein. The sample lists a few hundred thousand distinct CDR3 sequences, 85% seen once, with around 0.21% in the top ten. The sequenced material came from CD8+ T cells from PBMCs. The origin of the receptors is a human donor with multiple sclerosis.

The chain couples TRBV28 to TRBJ1-4; no firm D call. V lost 3 bases and J 7 bases, leaving 9 bases between the germline ends. This CDR3 contains 13 residues. Per the germline V gene, CDR1 is MDHEN and CDR2 is SYDVKM. The CDR3 reads CASSLVMVEKLFF. Written as DNA, the CDR3 is TGTGCCAGCAGTTTGGTGATGGTTGAAAAACTGTTTTTT.

This chain uses TRBV19 with TRBJ2-1, with a possible D match to TRBD2 (6 bases). The CDR3 spans 18 residues. The germline V gene has CDR1 LNHDA and CDR2 SQIVND (reference sequence). Trimming removed 1 base from V and 1 base from J, with 17 bases in between. CDR3 protein: CASSIGVGEVWSYNEQFF. CDR3 coding DNA: TGTGCCAGTAGTATAGGCGTGGGGGAGGTTTGGTCCTACAATGAGCAGTTCTTC.

The J gene is TRBJ1-1, the V gene TRBV7-9; D perhaps matches TRBD1 (5 bases). The CDR3 has 16 amino acids. Germline CDR1 is SEHNR and CDR2 is FQNEAQ (reference sequence). V lost 5 bases to trimming and J lost 4 bases, with 20 bases between them. The DNA of the CDR3 is TGTGCCAGCAGCCCCGTCGGGGCCGGGGCGACCACTGAAGCTTTCTTT. Amino acid sequence: CASSPVGAGATTEAFF.

A single count supports this clonotype. The gene calls are TRBV2 and TRBJ1-5, with 7 bases aligning to TRBD1. Unmatched junction bases numbered 8, after V lost 6 bases and J lost 0 bases. The CDR3 length is 16 residues. Germline V lookup: CDR1 SNHLY, CDR2 FYNNEI. The CDR3 nucleotides are TGTGCCAGCAGCGGCCCGACAGGGACTAGCAATCAGCCCCAGCATTTT. This codes for CASSGPTGTSNQPQHF. The entire variable domain, with the rest obtained from reference TRBV2 and TRBJ1-5, is as follows: EPEVTQTPSHQVTQMGQEVILRCVPISNHLYFYWYRQILGQKVEFLVSFYNNEISEKSEIFDDQFSVERPDGSNFTLKIRSTKLEDSAMYFCASSGPTGTSNQPQHFGDGTRLSIL.

The chain combines TRBV20-1 with TRBJ1-2; no clear D. The CDR3 is 11 residues long. The V and J ends lost 6 bases and 8 bases respectively, with 13 bases between them. The germline V gene has CDR1 DFQATT and CDR2 SNEGSKA (reference sequence). Written as DNA, the CDR3 is TGCAGTGCCCCCGGTGTATCCGGCTACACCTTC. Residues: CSAPGVSGYTF.

The chain employs TRBV11-2 and TRBJ2-2, with D possibly matching TRBD2 (6 bases). Germline V lookup: CDR1 SGHAT, CDR2 FQNNGV. Trimming left V 6 bases short and J 4 bases short, with 9 bases between. The CDR3 is made up of 13 amino acids. The CDR3 nucleotides read TGTGCCAGCAGACATAGCGGCACCGGGGAGCTGTTTTTT. It is translated as CASRHSGTGELFF.

The chain joins TRBV6-5 to TRBJ1-1; the D gene is possibly TRBD1 (5 bases). The germline V and J ends were trimmed by 4 bases and 4 bases, with 16 bases remaining between them. The CDR3 has 15 residues. The germline CDR1 and CDR2 sequences are MNHEY and SVGAGI. CDR3: CASSLDSGKGTEAFF. DNA of the CDR3: TGTGCCAGCAGTTTGGACTCAGGGAAGGGCACTGAAGCTTTCTTT.

This chain uses TRBV7-9 with TRBJ1-5, with D possibly being TRBD1 (6 bases). V lost 5 bases to trimming and J lost 7 bases, with 18 bases between them. The CDR3 loop spans 15 amino acids. Germline V lookup: CDR1 SEHNR, CDR2 FQNEAQ (reference sequence). The CDR3 sequence: CASSTGAGGEQPQHF. CDR3 DNA: TGTGCCAGCAGCACGGGGGCAGGAGGGGAGCAGCCCCAGCATTTT. Combining the CDR3 with reference TRBV7-9 and TRBJ1-5 gives the whole variable domain DTGVSQNPRHKITKRGQNVTFRCDPISEHNRLYWYRQTLGQGPEFLTYFQNEAQLEKSRLLSDRFSAERPKGSFSTLEIQRTEQGDSAMYLCASSTGAGGEQPQHFGDGTRLSIL.